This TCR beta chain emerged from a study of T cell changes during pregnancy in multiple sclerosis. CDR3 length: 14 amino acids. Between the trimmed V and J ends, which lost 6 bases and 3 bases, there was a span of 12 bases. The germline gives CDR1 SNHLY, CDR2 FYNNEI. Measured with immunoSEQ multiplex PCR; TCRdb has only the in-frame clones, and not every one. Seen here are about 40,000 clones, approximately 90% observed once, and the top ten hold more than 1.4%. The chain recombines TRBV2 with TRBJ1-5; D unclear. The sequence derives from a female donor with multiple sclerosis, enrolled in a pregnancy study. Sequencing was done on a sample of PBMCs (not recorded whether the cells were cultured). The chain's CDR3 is CASRGGFANQPQHF. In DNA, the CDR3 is TGTGCCAGCAGAGGAGGGTTCGCCAATCAGCCCCAGCATTTT. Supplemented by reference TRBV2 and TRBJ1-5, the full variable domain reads EPEVTQTPSHQVTQMGQEVILRCVPISNHLYFYWYRQILGQKVEFLVSFYNNEISEKSEIFDDQFSVERPDGSNFTLKIRSTKLEDSAMYFCASRGGFANQPQHFGDGTRLSIL.